These 4 T cell receptor beta chains originate from one sample sequenced in a study of neoadjuvant anti-PD-1 for oral cavity cancer (dated by TCRdb to about 2021). The time point label of this sample denotes: before neoadjuvant nivolumab. Library construction relied on the immunoSEQ multiplex PCR assay. TCRdb re-hosts the immuneACCESS table, in-frame sequences only. Its copies lack some clones; in the studies checked, an unresolved V gene accounts for under half of them, and the cause for the rest is not known. Here the sample has 11,000 to 15,000 clones; 70% occur a single time. Together, the top ten hold around 3% of the sample. The material was PBMCs, obtained before nivolumab (anti-PD-1) treatment. Every receptor here comes from a person aged 35-79 years with oral cavity squamous cell carcinoma.

V usage is TRBV7-2 and J usage is TRBJ1-1; D ambiguous. With 2 bases removed from V and 0 bases from J, the gap between germline ends came to 7 bases. The CDR3 consists of 14 residues. CDR1 is SGHTA, CDR2 FQGNSA, per germline. CDR3 protein: CASSLQDMNTEAFF. The CDR3 coding sequence is TGTGCCAGCAGCTTACAAGATATGAACACTGAAGCTTTCTTT.

The rearrangement uses TRBV19 and TRBJ1-1; D unresolved. CDR3 size: 11 residues. V dropped 9 bases and J dropped 3 bases, with 8 bases sitting between them. Looked up from germline, CDR1 is LNHDA and CDR2 is SQIVND (reference sequence). CDR3 loop: CASRGYTEAFF. The CDR3 DNA reads as TGTGCCAGCCGAGGGTACACTGAAGCTTTCTTT.

The chain recombines TRBV7-3 with TRBJ1-1; D not resolved. This CDR3 spans 12 amino acids. Germline lookup yields CDR1 SGHTA and CDR2 FQGTGA. V dropped 5 bases and J dropped 2 bases, with 6 bases sitting between them. CDR3 protein: CASSKGNTEAFF. CDR3 DNA: TGTGCCAGCAGCAAGGGAAACACTGAAGCTTTCTTT.

This chain uses TRBV7-8 with TRBJ1-5; TRBD1 is a possible D gene (5 bases). Germline CDR1 and CDR2: SGHVS and FQNEAQ. V gave up 4 bases and J gave up 4 bases, with 11 bases separating them. The CDR3 contains 14 residues. CDR3 DNA sequence: TGTGCCAGCAGCTCGCGACAGCAAAATCAGCCCCAGCATTTT. As protein: CASSSRQQNQPQHF.